Here is one TCR beta chain with its context. Assay: immunoSEQ multiplex PCR; the TCRdb copy retains only in-frame clones and omits some. The table lists about 250,000 clones, 86% of them singletons. This specimen belongs to a study of blood T cell repertoires in COVID-19. As for the study in general: Spain, Italy and the United States supplied samples that represented acute and convalescent COVID-19. Sample material is recorded as cDNA or gDNA derived from T cells, B-cell-depleted T cells, or PBMCs.

The CDR3 length is 14 residues. Trimming took off 4 bases at V and 5 bases at J, with 15 bases between the two ends. Germline CDR1 reads SGHRS; CDR2 reads YFSETQ. Sequencing was performed on peripheral blood. The clonotype was recovered from a young woman with active or convalescent COVID-19. The chain couples TRBV5-1 to TRBJ1-1; D possibly corresponds to TRBD1 (6 bases). The CDR3 sequence is CASSLTGQGTEAFF. The CDR3 coding sequence is TGCGCCAGCAGCCTTACAGGCCAGGGGACTGAAGCTTTCTTT. Full variable domain (missing parts from reference TRBV5-1 and TRBJ1-1): KAGVTQTPRYLIKTRGQQVTLSCSPISGHRSVSWYQQTPGQGLQFLFEYFSETQRNKGNFPGRFSGRQFSNSRSEMNVSTLELGDSALYLCASSLTGQGTEAFFGQGTRLTVV.